Listed here are 20 T cell receptor beta chains from one sample, sequenced in a study of a mutant IDH1 vaccine in newly diagnosed glioma. Measured with immunoSEQ multiplex PCR; TCRdb has only the in-frame clones, and not every one. There are tens of thousands of clones in the sample; 70% to 90% occur only once, and 2% to 2.5% lies in the top ten. What these receptors recognize is not known. Time point specified: week 23, last vaccination. One vaccine dose held 300 ug of mutant IDH1 20-mer peptide and came with topical imiquimod. Sequencing used PBMCs, obtained from a glioma patient whose treatment included an IDH1 peptide vaccine. The receptor set was obtained from a man between 25 and 39 years old with glioma. Some clones in this sample may be carry-over from other donors' samples.

This clone was counted between two and nine times. The J gene is TRBJ1-1, the V gene TRBV19; 8 nucleotides line up with TRBD1. CDR1 is LNHDA and CDR2 is SQIVND in the germline V gene (reference sequence). There are 15 residues in the CDR3. The junction had 9 bases not matched to a gene; V was cut back by 6 bases and J by 3 bases. The CDR3: CASSPEDRVDTEAFF. DNA for the CDR3: TGTGCCAGTAGCCCTGAGGACAGGGTGGACACTGAAGCTTTCTTT.

The gene calls are TRBV5-4 and TRBJ2-5; the match to TRBD2 covers 12 bases. After removal of 4 bases from V and 1 base from J, the junction contained 2 bases not matched to a gene. The germline CDR1 and CDR2 sequences are SGHNT and YYREEE (reference sequence). The CDR3 spans 15 residues. DNA of the CDR3: TGTGCCAGCAGCCGGACTAGCGGGGTCCAAGAGACCCAGTACTTC. This sequence encodes CASSRTSGVQETQYF.

The chain links TRBV5-4 to TRBJ1-2, with D possibly being TRBD1 (6 bases). CDR1 SGHNT and CDR2 YYREEE come from the germline V gene (reference sequence). The CDR3 contains 15 residues. V lost 1 base, J lost 6 bases, and 16 bases lay in between. CDR3 protein: CASSLRLQGTNGYTF. CDR3 coding DNA: TGTGCCAGCAGCTTGCGTTTACAGGGAACAAATGGCTACACCTTC.

The V gene is TRBV18, the J gene TRBJ2-1, with D perhaps given as TRBD1 or TRBD2 (5 bases each). The V end lost 6 bases, the J end lost 3 bases, and 12 bases lay between the germline ends. This CDR3 contains 14 residues. The germline V gene encodes CDR1 KGHSH and CDR2 LQKENI. The CDR3 here is CASSQGRHYNEQFF. The CDR3 bases are TGTGCCAGCTCGCAGGGACGGCACTACAATGAGCAGTTCTTC.

The gene calls are TRBV19 and TRBJ1-1, with a possible D match to TRBD1 (6 bases). Trimming removed 6 bases from V and 8 bases from J, with 10 bases in between. Germline lookup yields CDR1 LNHDA and CDR2 SQIVND (reference sequence). The CDR3 is 11 residues long. The CDR3 DNA is TGTGCCAGTAGGATTGACAGGGAAGCTTTCTTT. This codes for CASRIDREAFF.

V gene TRBV5-1 combines with J gene TRBJ2-5, with a tentative D call TRBD1 (6 bases). The V end was cut by 4 bases, the J end by 5 bases, with 15 bases between. Per the germline V gene, CDR1 is SGHRS and CDR2 is YFSETQ. The CDR3 runs 14 residues. CDR3 in amino acids: CASSPQQGWETQYF. CDR3 in DNA: TGCGCCAGCAGCCCACAACAGGGCTGGGAGACCCAGTACTTC.

This chain uses TRBV5-1 with TRBJ2-6; 7 nucleotides align to TRBD1. The junction had 0 bases not matched to a gene; V was cut back by 1 base and J by 2 bases. Germline CDR1 is SGHRS and CDR2 is YFSETQ. The CDR3 runs to 15 residues. The CDR3 protein is CASSLRGPGANVLTF. CDR3 coding DNA: TGCGCCAGCAGCTTGAGGGGGCCTGGGGCCAACGTCCTGACTTTC.

The chain links TRBV28 to TRBJ2-7; TRBD1 aligns across 11 bases. The germline gives CDR1 MDHEN, CDR2 SYDVKM. The CDR3 consists of 13 residues. V was pared by 9 bases and J by 2 bases, with 3 bases of the junction left unmatched. The DNA for the CDR3 is TGTGCCAGTGGGACAGGGGGAGCCTACGAGCAGTACTTC. Its translation: CASGTGGAYEQYF.

This clone was found a few times. This chain links TRBV5-8 with TRBJ2-2; no definite D call. CDR3 length: 12 amino acids. V was trimmed by 4 bases and J by 1 base, leaving 2 bases between them. Germline CDR1 SGHTS, CDR2 YDEGEE. Written as DNA, the CDR3 is TGTGCCAGCAGCCAGAACACCGGGGAGCTGTTTTTT. It yields the protein CASSQNTGELFF. Looking up the rest from reference TRBV5-8 and TRBJ2-2 gives the full variable domain: EAGVTQSPTHLIKTRGQQATLRCSPISGHTSVYWYQQALGLGLQFLLWYDEGEERNRGNFPPRFSGRQFPNYSSELNVNALELEDSALYLCASSQNTGELFFGEGSRLTVL.

This clone was detected only once. The V call is TRBV5-1, the J call TRBJ2-7; possibly TRBD1 or TRBD2 for D (5 bases each). Germline-derived CDR1 and CDR2 are SGHRS and YFSETQ. The CDR3 is 15 amino acids. V lost 5 bases, J lost 4 bases, and 19 bases lay in between. The CDR3 is CASRGVGGRFYEQYF. The CDR3 DNA reads as TGCGCCAGCAGGGGGGTTGGCGGCAGGTTTTACGAGCAGTACTTC. The full variable domain, rest sourced from reference TRBV5-1 and TRBJ2-7, is KAGVTQTPRYLIKTRGQQVTLSCSPISGHRSVSWYQQTPGQGLQFLFEYFSETQRNKGNFPGRFSGRQFSNSRSEMNVSTLELGDSALYLCASRGVGGRFYEQYFGPGTRLTVT.

The chain is built from TRBV19 and TRBJ2-5; 8 bases fit TRBD2. The CDR3 is 13 amino acids. Germline V gene sequence: CDR1 LNHDA, CDR2 SQIVND (reference sequence). Trimming at V came to 8 bases and at J to 4 bases, leaving 6 bases not matched to a gene. This CDR3 is CASRGGRGETQYF. The CDR3, as DNA: TGTGCCAGTCGGGGGGGGCGCGGAGAGACCCAGTACTTC.

V usage is TRBV11-2 and J usage is TRBJ2-6, with D possibly matching TRBD2 (6 bases). V lost 5 bases to trimming and J lost 3 bases, with 11 bases between them. This CDR3 is built from 15 residues. Germline V gene sequence: CDR1 SGHAT, CDR2 FQNNGV. The CDR3 region has the DNA TGTGCCAGCAGCCCAGAGCGGGTTGGGGCCAACGTCCTGACTTTC. Its protein product is CASSPERVGANVLTF.

The rearrangement uses TRBV18 and TRBJ2-6, with 8 bases fitting TRBD1. The CDR3 runs to 17 residues. Looked up from germline, CDR1 is KGHSH and CDR2 is LQKENI. The junction had 3 bases not matched to a gene; V was cut back by 0 bases and J by 2 bases. In nucleotides, the CDR3 is TGTGCCAGCTCACCACCAAGGACAGGGACTGGGGCCAACGTCCTGACTTTC. Its translation: CASSPPRTGTGANVLTF.

The chain uses TRBV27 and TRBJ2-3, with a possible D match to TRBD1 (6 bases). CDR1 and CDR2 (germline): MNHEY, SMNVEV (reference sequence). V was pared by 2 bases and J by 2 bases, with 14 bases between. This CDR3 region has 16 residues. The CDR3 DNA is TGTGCCAGCAGTTTAGGTCCAGGGGTCCACACAGATACGCAGTATTTT. Residues: CASSLGPGVHTDTQYF.

The chain recombines TRBV28 with TRBJ2-3, with TRBD2 identical over 8 bases. Germline lookup yields CDR1 MDHEN and CDR2 SYDVKM. The CDR3 loop spans 12 amino acids. The J segment lost 6 bases and the V segment lost 5 bases, leaving 1 base of the junction unmatched. The CDR3, as DNA: TGTGCCAGCAGTGAGCGGGGGGATACGCAGTATTTT. It codes for CASSERGDTQYF.

V gene TRBV29-1 combines with J gene TRBJ1-4; 7 bases agree with TRBD1. Germline assignment: CDR1 SQVTM and CDR2 ANQGSEA. The CDR3 is 13 residues long. The trim removed 4 bases at V and 5 bases at J, leaving 4 bases unmatched. The CDR3: CSVGDSLNEKLFF. The CDR3 DNA is TGCAGCGTTGGGGACAGTCTGAATGAAAAACTGTTTTTT.

This clone has only one observation. This sequence joins TRBV5-1 and TRBJ1-4, with D possibly being TRBD1 (5 bases). Deletions cut 0 bases from V and 6 bases from J, with 9 bases between. CDR1 and CDR2 from the germline V gene are SGHRS and YFSETQ. The CDR3 length is 14 residues. CDR3 DNA: TGCGCCAGCAGCTTGGACGGGACGGATGAAAAACTGTTTTTT. It encodes CASSLDGTDEKLFF.

As to this clone: The junction does not match germline at one end; this may be a read error. CDR3 region: CASSGVRTGELFF. In DNA form, the CDR3 reads TGTGCTAGCAGTGGGGTCCGGACCGGGGAGCTGTTTTTT. The chain links TRBV2 to TRBJ1-3, with D unclear. The J call may be mistaken, given a closer DNA end match to TRBJ2-2. This CDR3 spans 13 amino acids. Germline CDR1 and CDR2: SNHLY and FYNNEI.

This clone was picked up one time. The chain joins TRBV28 to TRBJ1-1; a possible D gene is TRBD1 (6 bases). Trimming stripped 6 bases from V and 4 bases from J, with 9 bases between. This CDR3 comprises 12 residues. Germline CDR1 and CDR2: MDHEN and SYDVKM. The CDR3 protein is CASRDSGTEAFF. The CDR3 DNA reads as TGTGCCAGCAGGGACAGTGGCACTGAAGCTTTCTTT.

This clone was detected only a few times. The V call is TRBV5-1, the J call TRBJ2-7; 11 nucleotides agree with TRBD1. The ends lost 4 bases at V and 3 bases at J; junction bases unmatched: 6. This CDR3 contains 15 residues. Germline values: CDR1 SGHRS, CDR2 YFSETQ. CDR3 protein: CASSGQGQGGYEQYF. The CDR3, as DNA: TGCGCCAGCAGCGGGCAGGGACAGGGGGGCTACGAGCAGTACTTC.